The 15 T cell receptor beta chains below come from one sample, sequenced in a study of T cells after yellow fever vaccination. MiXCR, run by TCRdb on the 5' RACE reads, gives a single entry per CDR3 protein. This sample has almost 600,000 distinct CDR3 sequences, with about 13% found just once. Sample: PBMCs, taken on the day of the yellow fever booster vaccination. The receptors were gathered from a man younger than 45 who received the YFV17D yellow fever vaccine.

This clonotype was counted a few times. CDR3 sequence: CASSYRESAEQYF. CDR3 bases: TGTGCCAGCAGTTACAGGGAGTCAGCCGAGCAGTACTTC. The chain uses TRBV6-6 and TRBJ2-7; possible D gene TRBD2, 5 bases. Germline V gives CDR1 MNHNY, CDR2 SVGAGI (reference sequence). The CDR3 is 13 residues long. V lost 2 bases, J lost 6 bases, and 11 bases lay in between.

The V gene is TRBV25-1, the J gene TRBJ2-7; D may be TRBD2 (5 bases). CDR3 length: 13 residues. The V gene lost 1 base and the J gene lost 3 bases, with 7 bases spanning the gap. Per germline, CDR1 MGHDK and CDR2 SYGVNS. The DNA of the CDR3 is TGTGCCAGCAGTGAATCGGGAAACTACGAGCAGTACTTC. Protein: CASSESGNYEQYF.

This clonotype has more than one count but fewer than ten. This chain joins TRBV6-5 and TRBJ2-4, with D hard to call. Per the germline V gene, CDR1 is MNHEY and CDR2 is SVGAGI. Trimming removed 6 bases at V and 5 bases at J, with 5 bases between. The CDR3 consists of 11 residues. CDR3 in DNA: TGTGCCAGCAGGGCAGAAAACATTCAGTACTTC. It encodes CASRAENIQYF.

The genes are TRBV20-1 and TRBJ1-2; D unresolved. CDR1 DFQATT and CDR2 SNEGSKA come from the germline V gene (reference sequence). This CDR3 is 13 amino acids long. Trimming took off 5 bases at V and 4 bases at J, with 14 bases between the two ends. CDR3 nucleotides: TGCAGTGCTCATCTAATAGGTTTCTATGGCTACACCTTC. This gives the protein CSAHLIGFYGYTF.

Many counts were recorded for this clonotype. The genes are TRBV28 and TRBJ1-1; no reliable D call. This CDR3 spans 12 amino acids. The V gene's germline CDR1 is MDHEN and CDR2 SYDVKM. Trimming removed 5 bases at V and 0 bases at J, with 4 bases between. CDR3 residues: CASSRLNTEAFF. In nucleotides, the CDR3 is TGTGCCAGCAGTAGGCTGAACACTGAAGCTTTCTTT.

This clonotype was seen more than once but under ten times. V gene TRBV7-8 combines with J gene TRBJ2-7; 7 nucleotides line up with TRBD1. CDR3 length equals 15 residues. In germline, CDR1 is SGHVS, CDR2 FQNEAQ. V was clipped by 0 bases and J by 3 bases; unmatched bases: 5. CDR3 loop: CASSLAPGTDYEQYF. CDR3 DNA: TGTGCCAGCAGCTTAGCCCCAGGGACAGACTACGAGCAGTACTTC. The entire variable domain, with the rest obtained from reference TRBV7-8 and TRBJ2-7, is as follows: GAGVSQSPRYKVAKRGQDVALRCDPISGHVSLFWYQQALGQGPEFLTYFQNEAQLDKSGLPSDRFFAERPEGSVSTLKIQRTQQEDSAVYLCASSLAPGTDYEQYFGPGTRLTVT.

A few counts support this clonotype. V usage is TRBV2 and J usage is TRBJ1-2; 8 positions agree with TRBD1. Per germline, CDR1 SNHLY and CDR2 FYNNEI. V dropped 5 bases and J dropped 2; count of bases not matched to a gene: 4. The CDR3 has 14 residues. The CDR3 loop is CASSSGGANYGYTF. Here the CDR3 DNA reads TGTGCCAGCAGTTCAGGGGGCGCAAACTATGGCTACACCTTC.

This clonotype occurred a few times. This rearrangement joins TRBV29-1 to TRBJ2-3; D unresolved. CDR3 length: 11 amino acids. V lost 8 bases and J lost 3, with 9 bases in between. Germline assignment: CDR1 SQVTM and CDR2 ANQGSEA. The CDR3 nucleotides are TGCAGCTACACAACGACAGATACGCAGTATTTT. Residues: CSYTTTDTQYF.

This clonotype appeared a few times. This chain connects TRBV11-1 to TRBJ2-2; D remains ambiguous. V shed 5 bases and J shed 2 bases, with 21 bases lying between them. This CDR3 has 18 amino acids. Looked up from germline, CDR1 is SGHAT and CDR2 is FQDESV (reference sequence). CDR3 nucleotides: TGTGCCAGCAGCAAACCCAAATCCGGGCCTTCTAACACCGGGGAGCTGTTTTTT. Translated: CASSKPKSGPSNTGELFF.

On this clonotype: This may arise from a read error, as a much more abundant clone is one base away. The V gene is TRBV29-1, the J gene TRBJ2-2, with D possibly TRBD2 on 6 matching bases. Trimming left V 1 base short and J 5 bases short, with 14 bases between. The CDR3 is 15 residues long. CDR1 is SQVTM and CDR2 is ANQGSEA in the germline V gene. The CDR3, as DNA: TGCAGCGTTGAAGGGGAGGAAATTCGAACCGGGGAGCTGTTTTTT. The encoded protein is CSVEGEEIRTGELFF.

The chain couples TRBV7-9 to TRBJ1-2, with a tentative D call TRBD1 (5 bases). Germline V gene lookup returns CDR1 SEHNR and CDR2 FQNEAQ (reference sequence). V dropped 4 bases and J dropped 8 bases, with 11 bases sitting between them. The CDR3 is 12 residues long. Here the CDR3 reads CASSSDSVGYTF. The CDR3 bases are TGTGCCAGCAGCTCCGACAGTGTAGGCTACACCTTC.

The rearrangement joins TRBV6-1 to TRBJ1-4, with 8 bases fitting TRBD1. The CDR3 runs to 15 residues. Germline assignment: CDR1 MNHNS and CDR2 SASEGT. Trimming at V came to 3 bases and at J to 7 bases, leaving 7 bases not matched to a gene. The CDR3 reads CASSEGGTGREKLFF. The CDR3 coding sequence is TGTGCCAGCAGTGAGGGGGGGACAGGACGTGAAAAACTGTTTTTT.

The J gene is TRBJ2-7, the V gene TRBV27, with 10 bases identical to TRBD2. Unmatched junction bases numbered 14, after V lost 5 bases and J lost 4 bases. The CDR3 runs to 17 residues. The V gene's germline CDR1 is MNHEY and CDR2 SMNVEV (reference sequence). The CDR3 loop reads CASSPSSGAGGFYEQYF. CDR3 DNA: TGTGCCAGCAGTCCGTCGTCCGGAGCGGGAGGGTTTTACGAGCAGTACTTC.

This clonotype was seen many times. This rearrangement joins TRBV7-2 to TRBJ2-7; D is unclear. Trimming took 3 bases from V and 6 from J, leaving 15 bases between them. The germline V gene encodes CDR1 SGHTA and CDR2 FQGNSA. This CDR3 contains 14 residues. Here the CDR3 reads CASSFSGPWSEQYF. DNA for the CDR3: TGTGCCAGCAGCTTTTCAGGACCCTGGAGCGAGCAGTACTTC.

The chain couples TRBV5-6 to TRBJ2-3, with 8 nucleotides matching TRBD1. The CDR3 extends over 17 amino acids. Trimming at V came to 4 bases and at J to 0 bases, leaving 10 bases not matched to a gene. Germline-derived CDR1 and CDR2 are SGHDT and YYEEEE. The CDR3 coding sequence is TGTGCCAGCAGCGGGGCGACAGGGGACCCTAGCACAGATACGCAGTATTTT. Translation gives CASSGATGDPSTDTQYF.